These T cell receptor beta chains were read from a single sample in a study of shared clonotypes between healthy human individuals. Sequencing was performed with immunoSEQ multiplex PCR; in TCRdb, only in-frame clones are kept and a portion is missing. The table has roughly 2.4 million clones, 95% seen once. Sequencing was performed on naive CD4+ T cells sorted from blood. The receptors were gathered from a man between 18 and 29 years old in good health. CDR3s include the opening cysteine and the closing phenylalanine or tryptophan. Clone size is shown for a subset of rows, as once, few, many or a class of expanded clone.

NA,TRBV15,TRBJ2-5,CATSRGGSGETQYF
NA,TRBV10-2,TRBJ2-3,CASTKTEGRDTQYF
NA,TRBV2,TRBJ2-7,CASGRSLYEQYF
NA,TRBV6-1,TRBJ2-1,CASSVSGMIPSYNEQFF
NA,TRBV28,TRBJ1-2,CASSTGGYGYTF
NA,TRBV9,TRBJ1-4,CASSVGGALNEKLFF
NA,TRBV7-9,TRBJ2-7,CASSPQGRQYF
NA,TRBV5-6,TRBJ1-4,CASSAAPGEKLFF
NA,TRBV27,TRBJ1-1,CASSYTGNTEAFF
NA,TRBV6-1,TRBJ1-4,CASSELLGEKLFF
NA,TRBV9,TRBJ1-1,CASSVAVETDTEAFF
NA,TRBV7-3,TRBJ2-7,CASSNAEQYF
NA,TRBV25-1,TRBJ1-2,CASSDPHGQSYGYTF
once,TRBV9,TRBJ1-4,CASSVSGGGREKLFF
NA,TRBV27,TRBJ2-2,CASSHNAVRTSVQGAVF
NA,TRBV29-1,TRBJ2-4,CSGTSSAKNIQYF
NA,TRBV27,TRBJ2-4,CASKSDRALGHIQYF
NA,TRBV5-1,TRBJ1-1,CASSVETGGLNTEAFF
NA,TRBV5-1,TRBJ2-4,CASSEGQQNIQYF
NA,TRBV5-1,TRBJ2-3,CASSRTGYGTDTQYF
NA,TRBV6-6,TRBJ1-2,CASSYQAYGYTF
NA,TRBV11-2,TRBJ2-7,CASSLDVAAYEQYF
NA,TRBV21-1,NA,CASSKARDEQYF
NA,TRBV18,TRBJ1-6,CASSPDGQSSPLHF
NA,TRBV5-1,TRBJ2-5,CASSLASTETQYF
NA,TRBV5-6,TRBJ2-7,CASSFWDRGYEQYF
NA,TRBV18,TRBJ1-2,CASSQTGDNYGYTF
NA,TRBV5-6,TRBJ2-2,CASSPGRGTGELFF
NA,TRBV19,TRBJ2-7,CASNPGLASREQYF
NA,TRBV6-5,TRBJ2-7,CASSLSGSFNEQYF
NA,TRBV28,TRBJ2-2,CASSFTTRYNTGELFF
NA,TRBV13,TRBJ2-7,CASSLAGTSGRSVSYEQYF
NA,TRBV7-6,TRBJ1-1,CASSPGWRMNTEAFF
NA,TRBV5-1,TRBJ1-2,CASSPERLYYGYTF
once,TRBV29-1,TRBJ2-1,CSGEQRDRSYNEQFF
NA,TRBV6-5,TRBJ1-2,CASSDVGYGYTF
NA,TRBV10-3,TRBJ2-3,CAIGTSGAPSTDTQYF
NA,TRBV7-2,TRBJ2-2,CASSLKGSYTGELFF
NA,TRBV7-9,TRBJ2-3,CASSSWKGQTTSTDTQYF
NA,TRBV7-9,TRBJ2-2,CASSLLANTGELFF
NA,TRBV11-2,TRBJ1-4,CASTETLLNEKLFF
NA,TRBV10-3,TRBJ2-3,CAITPRNSTDTQYF
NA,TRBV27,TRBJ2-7,CASSFATGYEQYF
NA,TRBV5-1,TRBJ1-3,CASSLVAGAGNTIYF
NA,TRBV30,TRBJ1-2,CAYAGTTGNYGYTF
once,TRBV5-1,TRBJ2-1,CASSLERTTYNEQFF
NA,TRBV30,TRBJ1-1,CASKTGGATNTEAFF
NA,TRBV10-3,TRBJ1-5,CAISESELLNQPQHF
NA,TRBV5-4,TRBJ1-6,CASSLSGLGNSPLHF
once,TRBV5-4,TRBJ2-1,CASSLKAGSSNEQFF